The sequence of this T cell receptor (beta chain) was determined in a study of control samples from healthy donors and cancer patients. With regard to this clone: Different DNA sequences within this sample yield the same CDR3.

The CDR3 totals 12 residues. Trimming pared 0 bases from V and 4 bases from J, leaving 4 bases between. Germline-derived CDR1 and CDR2 are SGHAT and FQNNGV. Using immunoSEQ multiplex PCR, the repertoire was profiled, and TCRdb retains in-frame clones only, with some absent. Seen here are fewer than 250,000 clones, roughly nine tenths observed once, and the top ten hold 1.8%. The chain joins TRBV11-2 to TRBJ2-7, with D hard to call. This receptor was taken from a man aged 25-45 years in good health. The sample consisted of blood. In nucleotides, the CDR3 is TGTGCCAGCAGCTTAGATAGGTACGAGCAGTACTTC. This gives the protein CASSLDRYEQYF. The entire variable domain, with the rest obtained from reference TRBV11-2 and TRBJ2-7, is as follows: EAGVAQSPRYKIIEKRQSVAFWCNPISGHATLYWYQQILGQGPKLLIQFQNNGVVDDSQLPKDRFSAERLKGVDSTLKIQPAKLEDSAVYLCASSLDRYEQYFGPGTRLTVT.